What follows are 22 T cell receptor beta chains derived from one specimen sequenced in a study of control samples from healthy donors and cancer patients. The protocol was immunoSEQ multiplex PCR, while the TCRdb copy is restricted to in-frame clones and leaves out a portion. The sample records about 77,000 clones, over 80% being singletons. Source material: blood. All receptors derive from a woman aged 60-75 years in good health.

The V call is TRBV5-5, the J call TRBJ1-5; D uncertain. The CDR3 is 13 amino acids. V dropped 5 bases and J dropped 3 bases, with 9 bases sitting between them. The V gene's germline CDR1 is SGHKS and CDR2 YYEKEE (reference sequence). The CDR3 loop is CASSWDINQPQHF. The CDR3 coding sequence is TGTGCCAGCAGTTGGGATATCAATCAGCCCCAGCATTTT. The whole variable domain, filled in from reference TRBV5-5 and TRBJ1-5, reads DAGVTQSPTHLIKTRGQQVTLRCSPISGHKSVSWYQQVLGQGPQFIFQYYEKEERGRGNFPDRFSARQFPNYSSELNVNALLLGDSALYLCASSWDINQPQHFGDGTRLSIL.

The CDR3 is CASKAVNSGNTIYF. In DNA, the CDR3 is TGTGCCAGTAAGGCAGTAAACTCTGGAAACACCATATATTTT. The chain links TRBV19 to TRBJ1-3, with D unclear. Deletions cut 7 bases from V and 0 bases from J, with 10 bases between. Germline V lookup: CDR1 LNHDA, CDR2 SQIVND (reference sequence). The CDR3 has 14 amino acids.

The rearrangement links TRBV7-8 to TRBJ1-4; the D gene is possibly TRBD1 (5 bases). This CDR3 has 14 amino acids. The V and J ends lost 5 bases and 8 bases respectively, with 15 bases between them. The germline V gene encodes CDR1 SGHVS and CDR2 FQNEAQ. CDR3 region: CASSQQGNGEKLFF. The DNA of the CDR3 is TGTGCCAGCAGCCAGCAGGGTAATGGGGAAAAACTGTTTTTT.

This clone was observed once. The gene calls are TRBV3-1 (or the pseudogene TRBV3-2) and TRBJ2-3; D possibly corresponds to TRBD1 (6 bases). CDR1 is LGHDT and CDR2 is YNNKEL in the germline V gene (reference sequence). The CDR3 length is 13 residues. V lost 6 bases and J 4 bases, leaving 11 bases between the germline ends. The CDR3 here is CASRDYRADTQYF. Here the CDR3 DNA reads TGTGCCAGCAGAGATTACAGGGCAGATACGCAGTATTTT.

This chain uses TRBV7-9 with TRBJ2-1; tentatively, D is TRBD1 or TRBD2 (5 bases each). Trimming pared 2 bases from V and 8 bases from J, leaving 16 bases between. Germline-derived CDR1 and CDR2 are SEHNR and FQNEAQ (reference sequence). The CDR3 runs to 15 residues. The CDR3, as DNA: TGTGCCAGCAGCTTAAGGGACCCTAGTCGGGATGAGCAGTTCTTC. Amino acids: CASSLRDPSRDEQFF. The entire variable domain, with the rest obtained from reference TRBV7-9 and TRBJ2-1, is as follows: DTGVSQNPRHKITKRGQNVTFRCDPISEHNRLYWYRQTLGQGPEFLTYFQNEAQLEKSRLLSDRFSAERPKGSFSTLEIQRTEQGDSAMYLCASSLRDPSRDEQFFGPGTRLTVL.

The chain recombines TRBV27 with TRBJ1-3; no definite D call. This CDR3 has 16 residues. The germline V and J ends were trimmed by 5 bases and 0 bases, with 14 bases remaining between them. CDR1 and CDR2 from the germline V gene are MNHEY and SMNVEV (reference sequence). The CDR3 DNA follows: TGTGCCAGCAGTCCATTGGTCGGAAACTCTGGAAACACCATATATTTT. Translated, it gives CASSPLVGNSGNTIYF.

The rearrangement uses TRBV18 and TRBJ1-1; 7 nucleotides line up with TRBD1. Germline CDR1 and CDR2: KGHSH and LQKENI. V lost 1 base and J lost 1; bases outside the gene matches: 3. CDR3 length: 15 residues. CDR3 DNA: TGTGCCAGCTCACCACTGGGACAGCCGAACACTGAAGCTTTCTTT. Protein: CASSPLGQPNTEAFF.

DNA of the CDR3: TGTGCCAGCAGCCTAACCCCGGGACAGGGCATCGGGGAGCTGTTTTTT. It is translated as CASSLTPGQGIGELFF. The chain joins TRBV7-9 to TRBJ2-2; 9 bases fit TRBD1. Germline lookup yields CDR1 SEHNR and CDR2 FQNEAQ (reference sequence). The J segment lost 7 bases and the V segment lost 5 bases, leaving 11 bases of the junction unmatched. The CDR3 runs to 16 residues.

This chain links TRBV29-1 with TRBJ2-2, with 10 positions matching TRBD1. From germline, CDR1 is SQVTM and CDR2 ANQGSEA. V lost 2 bases to trimming and J lost 7 bases; unmatched junction nucleotides: 4. There are 14 residues in the CDR3. CDR3 sequence: CSVERTGGYGELFF. In DNA, the CDR3 is TGCAGCGTTGAAAGGACAGGGGGTTACGGGGAGCTGTTTTTT.

The chain has TRBV10-3 and TRBJ2-1; tentatively, D is TRBD2 (6 bases). V was pared by 10 bases and J by 4 bases, with 14 bases between. Looked up from germline, CDR1 is ENHRY and CDR2 is SYGVKD. The CDR3 sequence is 13 residues long. CDR3 sequence reads: CATAGTDYNEQFF. CDR3 DNA sequence: TGTGCCACTGCCGGGACTGATTACAATGAGCAGTTCTTC.

This chain connects TRBV6-5 to TRBJ2-1; 10 bases are a match to TRBD2. After removal of 8 bases from V and 7 bases from J, the junction contained 8 bases not matched to a gene. Germline CDR1 MNHEY, CDR2 SVGAGI. The CDR3 is 14 amino acids. The CDR3 region has the DNA TGTGCCAGCGGCCGCCGTAGCGGGAGGAATGAGCAGTTCTTC. It yields the protein CASGRRSGRNEQFF.

This sequence joins TRBV28 and TRBJ1-5, with TRBD1 matching 7 bases. V shed 5 bases and J 4 bases; nucleotides not matched to a gene: 8. CDR1 is MDHEN and CDR2 is SYDVKM in the germline V gene. This CDR3 spans 15 amino acids. CDR3 DNA: TGTGCCAGCAGTCCCCCGGGACAGTATAATCAGCCCCAGCATTTT. Amino acids: CASSPPGQYNQPQHF.

This clone appeared a single time. This rearrangement joins TRBV18 to TRBJ2-5; D is ambiguous. CDR1 KGHSH and CDR2 LQKENI come from the germline V gene. Trimming pared 4 bases from V and 3 bases from J, leaving 9 bases between. CDR3 length: 13 amino acids. As DNA, the CDR3 is TGTGCCAGCTCACAATTCGCAGAAGAGACCCAGTACTTC. Amino acid sequence: CASSQFAEETQYF.

As DNA, the CDR3 is TGTGCCAGCAGCGTAGGCCCCGTGCGGGGCTTAGAGACCCAGTACTTC. Its protein is CASSVGPVRGLETQYF. This chain uses TRBV9 with TRBJ2-5, with a weak D call TRBD2 (6 bases). Trimming stripped 0 bases from V and 4 bases from J, with 16 bases between. Germline V CDR1 and CDR2: SGDLS, YYNGEE. The CDR3 extends over 16 amino acids. The full variable domain, completed using reference TRBV9 and TRBJ2-5, is DSGVTQTPKHLITATGQRVTLRCSPRSGDLSVYWYQQSLDQGLQFLIQYYNGEERAKGNILERFSAQQFPDLHSELNLSSLELGDSALYFCASSVGPVRGLETQYFGPGTRLLVL.

The rearrangement joins TRBV12-3 or TRBV12-4 to TRBJ2-7, with a possible D match to TRBD2 (5 bases). The CDR3 sequence is 11 residues long. The V end lost 8 bases, the J end lost 5 bases, and 10 bases lay between the germline ends. CDR3: CASSPSHEQYF. CDR3 bases: TGTGCCAGCTCCCCTAGCCACGAGCAGTACTTC.

The rearrangement joins TRBV19 to TRBJ2-3; 8 positions agree with TRBD1. Germline values: CDR1 LNHDA, CDR2 SQIVND (reference sequence). Trimming took 3 bases from V and 4 from J; bases not matched to a gene: 6. The CDR3 has 15 amino acids. The CDR3 is CASSIGAGGADTQYF. The CDR3 DNA reads as TGTGCCAGTAGTATTGGGGCAGGGGGCGCAGATACGCAGTATTTT.

The chain combines TRBV18 with TRBJ2-3; the D gene is possibly TRBD2 (6 bases). The CDR3 covers 13 residues. Germline values: CDR1 KGHSH, CDR2 LQKENI. The V and J ends lost 6 bases and 0 bases respectively, with 7 bases between them. Here the CDR3 DNA reads TGTGCCAGCTCTAGCGGAAGCACAGATACGCAGTATTTT. Its translation is CASSSGSTDTQYF.

The rearrangement links TRBV6-5 to TRBJ1-2; D unresolved. V lost 8 bases to trimming and J lost 6 bases, with 16 bases between them. The CDR3 is 13 amino acids. Germline V CDR1 and CDR2: MNHEY, SVGAGI. The CDR3 region has the DNA TGTGCCAGCGTAGCCGGGCCTCGTAATGGCTACACCTTC. Its translation: CASVAGPRNGYTF.

In its sample, this clone was seen once. Other DNA sequences in the same sample also yield this CDR3. This rearrangement joins TRBV19 to TRBJ2-7; TRBD2 matches at 7 bases. Germline CDR1 LNHDA, CDR2 SQIVND (reference sequence). The V gene end was trimmed by 4 bases and the J gene end by 2 bases; junction bases not matched to a gene: 2. The CDR3 extends over 13 amino acids. CDR3 amino acids: CASSTAGAYEQYF. The CDR3 DNA sequence: TGTGCCAGTAGTACTGCGGGAGCCTACGAGCAGTACTTC.

The chain recombines TRBV6-2 or TRBV6-3 with TRBJ1-5, with D uncertain. The germline V gene encodes CDR1 MNHEY and CDR2 SVGEGT. The CDR3 length is 16 residues. The ends were cut back, 0 bases at V and 0 bases at J, with 9 bases in the middle. CDR3 DNA: TGTGCCAGCAGTTACTCTCGCGAGGTTAGCAATCAGCCCCAGCATTTT. It specifies CASSYSREVSNQPQHF.

This rearrangement joins TRBV5-5 to TRBJ1-4; no definite D call. Per germline, CDR1 SGHKS and CDR2 YYEKEE (reference sequence). The length of the CDR3 is 13 residues. V lost 4 bases to trimming and J lost 7 bases, with 11 bases between them. DNA of the CDR3: TGTGCCAGCAGCCAGATCGCCGGTGAAAAACTGTTTTTT. Encoded protein: CASSQIAGEKLFF.

In its sample, this clone was seen a few times. The genes are TRBV30 and TRBJ1-2, with 9 bases matching TRBD1. J gave up 7 bases and V 2 bases, and 5 bases lay outside the gene matches. There are 13 residues in the CDR3. Germline V gene lookup returns CDR1 GTSNPN and CDR2 SVGIG (reference sequence). CDR3 bases: TGTGCCTGGAGTTCACAGGGGGCCGGTGGCTACACCTTC. This translates into CAWSSQGAGGYTF.